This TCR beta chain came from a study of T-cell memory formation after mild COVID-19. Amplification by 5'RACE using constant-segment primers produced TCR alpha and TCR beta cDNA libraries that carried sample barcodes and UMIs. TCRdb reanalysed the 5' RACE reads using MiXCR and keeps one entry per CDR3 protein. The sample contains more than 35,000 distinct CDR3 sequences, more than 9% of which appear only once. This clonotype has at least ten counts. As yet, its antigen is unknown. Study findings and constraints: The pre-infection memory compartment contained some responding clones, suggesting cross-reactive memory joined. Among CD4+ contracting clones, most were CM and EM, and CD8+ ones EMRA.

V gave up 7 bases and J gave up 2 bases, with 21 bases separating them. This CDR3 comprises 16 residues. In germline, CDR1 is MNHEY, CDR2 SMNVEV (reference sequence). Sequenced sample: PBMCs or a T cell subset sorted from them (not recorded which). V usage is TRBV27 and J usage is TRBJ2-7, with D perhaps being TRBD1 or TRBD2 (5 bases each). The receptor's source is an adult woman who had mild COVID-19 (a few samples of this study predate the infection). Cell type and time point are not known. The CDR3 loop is CASTPLASQGTYEQYF. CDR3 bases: TGTGCCAGCACCCCCCTAGCCTCCCAGGGCACCTACGAGCAGTACTTC.